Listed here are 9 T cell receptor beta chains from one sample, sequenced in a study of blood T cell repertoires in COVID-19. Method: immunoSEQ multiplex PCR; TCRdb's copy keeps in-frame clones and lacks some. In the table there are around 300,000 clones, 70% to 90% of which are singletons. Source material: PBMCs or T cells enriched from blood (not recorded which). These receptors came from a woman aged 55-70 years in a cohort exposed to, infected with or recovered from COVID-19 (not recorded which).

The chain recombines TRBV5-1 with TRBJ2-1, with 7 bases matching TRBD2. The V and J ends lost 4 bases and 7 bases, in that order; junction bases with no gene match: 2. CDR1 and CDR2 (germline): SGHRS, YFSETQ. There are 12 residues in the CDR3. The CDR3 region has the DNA TGCGCCAGCAGCCATAGCGGGAATGAGCAGTTCTTC. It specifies CASSHSGNEQFF.

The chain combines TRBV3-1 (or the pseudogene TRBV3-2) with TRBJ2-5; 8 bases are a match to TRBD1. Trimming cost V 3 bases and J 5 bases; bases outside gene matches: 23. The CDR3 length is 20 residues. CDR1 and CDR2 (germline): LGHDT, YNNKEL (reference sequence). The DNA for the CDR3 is TGTGCCAGCAGCCACCCAGGGGGCGTTCCTCCTTTCGACCGTTGGGAGACCCAGTACTTC. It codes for CASSHPGGVPPFDRWETQYF.

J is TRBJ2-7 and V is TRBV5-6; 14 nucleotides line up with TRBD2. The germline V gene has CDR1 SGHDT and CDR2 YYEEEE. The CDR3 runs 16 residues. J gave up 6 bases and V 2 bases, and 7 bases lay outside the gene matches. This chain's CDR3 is CASSLWGTSGSGEQYF. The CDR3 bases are TGTGCCAGCAGCTTATGGGGGACTAGCGGGAGCGGCGAGCAGTACTTC.

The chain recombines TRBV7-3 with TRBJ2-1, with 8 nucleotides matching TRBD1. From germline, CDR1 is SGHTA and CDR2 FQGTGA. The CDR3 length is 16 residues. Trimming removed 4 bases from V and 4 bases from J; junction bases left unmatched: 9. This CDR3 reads CASSSNRDRKYNEQFF. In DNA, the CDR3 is TGTGCCAGCAGCTCAAACCGGGACAGGAAATACAATGAGCAGTTCTTC.

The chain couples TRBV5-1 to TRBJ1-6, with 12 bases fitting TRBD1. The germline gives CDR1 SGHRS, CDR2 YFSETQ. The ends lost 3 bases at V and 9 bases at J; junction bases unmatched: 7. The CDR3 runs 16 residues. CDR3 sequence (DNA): TGCGCCAGCAGCTCAGGGACAGGGGGCGTCCGTTCACCCCTCCACTTT. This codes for CASSSGTGGVRSPLHF.

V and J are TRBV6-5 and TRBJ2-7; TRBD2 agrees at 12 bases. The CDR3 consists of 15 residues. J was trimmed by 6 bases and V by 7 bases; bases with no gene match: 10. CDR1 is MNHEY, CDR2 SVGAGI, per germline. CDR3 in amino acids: CASIAGTSGWGEQYF. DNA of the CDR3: TGTGCCAGCATCGCCGGGACTAGCGGGTGGGGCGAGCAGTACTTC.

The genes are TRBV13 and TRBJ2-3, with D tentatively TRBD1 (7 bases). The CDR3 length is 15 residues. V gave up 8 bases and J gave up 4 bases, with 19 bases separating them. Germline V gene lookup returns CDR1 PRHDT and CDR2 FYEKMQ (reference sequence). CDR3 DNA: TGTGCCAGCGACTTAGGCAGGGGGGCGGCAGATACGCAGTATTTT. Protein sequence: CASDLGRGAADTQYF. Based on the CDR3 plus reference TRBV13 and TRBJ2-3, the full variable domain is AAGVIQSPRHLIKEKRETATLKCYPIPRHDTVYWYQQGPGQDPQFLISFYEKMQSDKGSIPDRFSAQQFSDYHSELNMSSLELGDSALYFCASDLGRGAADTQYFGPGTRLTVL.

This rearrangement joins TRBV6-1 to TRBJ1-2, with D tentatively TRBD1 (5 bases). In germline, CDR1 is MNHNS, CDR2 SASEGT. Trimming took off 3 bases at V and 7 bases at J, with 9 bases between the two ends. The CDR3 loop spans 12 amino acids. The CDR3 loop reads CASSETRVGYTF. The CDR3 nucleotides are TGTGCCAGCAGTGAGACCAGGGTTGGCTACACCTTC.

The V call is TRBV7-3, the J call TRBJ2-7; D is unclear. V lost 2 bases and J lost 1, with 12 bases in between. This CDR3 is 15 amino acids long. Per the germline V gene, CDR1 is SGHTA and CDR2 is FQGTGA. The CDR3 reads CASSLEALLSYEQYF. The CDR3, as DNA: TGTGCCAGCAGCTTAGAGGCGTTACTTTCCTACGAGCAGTACTTC.